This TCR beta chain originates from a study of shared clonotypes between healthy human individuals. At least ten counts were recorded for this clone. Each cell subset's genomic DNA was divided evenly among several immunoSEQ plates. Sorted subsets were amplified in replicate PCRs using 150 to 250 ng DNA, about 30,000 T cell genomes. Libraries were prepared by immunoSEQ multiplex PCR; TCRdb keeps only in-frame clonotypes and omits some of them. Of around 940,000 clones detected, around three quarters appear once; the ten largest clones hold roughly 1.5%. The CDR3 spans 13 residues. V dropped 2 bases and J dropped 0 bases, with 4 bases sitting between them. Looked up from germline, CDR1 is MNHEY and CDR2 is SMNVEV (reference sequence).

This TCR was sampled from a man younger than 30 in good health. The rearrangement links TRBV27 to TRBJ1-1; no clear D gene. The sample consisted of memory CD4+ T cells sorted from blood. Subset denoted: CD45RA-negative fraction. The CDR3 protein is CASSLGLNTEAFF. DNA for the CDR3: TGTGCCAGCAGTTTAGGGTTGAACACTGAAGCTTTCTTT.